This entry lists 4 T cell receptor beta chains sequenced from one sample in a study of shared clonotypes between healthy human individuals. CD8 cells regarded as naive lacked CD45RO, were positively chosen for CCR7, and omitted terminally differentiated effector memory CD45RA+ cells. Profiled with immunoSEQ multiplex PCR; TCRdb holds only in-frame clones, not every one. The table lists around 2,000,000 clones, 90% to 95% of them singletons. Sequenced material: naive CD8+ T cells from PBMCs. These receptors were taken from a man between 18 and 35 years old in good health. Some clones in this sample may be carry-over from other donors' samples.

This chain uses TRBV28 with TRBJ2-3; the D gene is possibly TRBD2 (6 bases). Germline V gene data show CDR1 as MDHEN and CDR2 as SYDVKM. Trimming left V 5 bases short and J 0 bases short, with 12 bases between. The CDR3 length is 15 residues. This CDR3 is CASSRTTLSTDTQYF. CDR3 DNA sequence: TGTGCCAGCAGTAGGACTACTCTTAGCACAGATACGCAGTATTTT.

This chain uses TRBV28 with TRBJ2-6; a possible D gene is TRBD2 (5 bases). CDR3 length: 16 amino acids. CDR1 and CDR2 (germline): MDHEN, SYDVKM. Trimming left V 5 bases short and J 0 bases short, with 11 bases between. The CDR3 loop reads CASSRLQNSGANVLTF. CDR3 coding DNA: TGTGCCAGCAGTCGACTACAAAACTCTGGGGCCAACGTCCTGACTTTC.

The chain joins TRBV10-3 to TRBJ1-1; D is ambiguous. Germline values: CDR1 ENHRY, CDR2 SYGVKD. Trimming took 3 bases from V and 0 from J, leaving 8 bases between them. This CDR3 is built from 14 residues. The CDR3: CAISESALNTEAFF. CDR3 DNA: TGTGCCATCAGTGAATCCGCCTTGAACACTGAAGCTTTCTTT.

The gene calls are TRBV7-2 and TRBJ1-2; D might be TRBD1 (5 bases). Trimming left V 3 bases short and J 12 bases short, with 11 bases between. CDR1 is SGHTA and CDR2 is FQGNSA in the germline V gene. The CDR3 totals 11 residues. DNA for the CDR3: TGTGCCAGCAGCTTTATCCGGGACCACACCTTC. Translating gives CASSFIRDHTF. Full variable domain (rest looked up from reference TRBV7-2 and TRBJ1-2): GAGVSQSPSNKVTEKGKDVELRCDPISGHTALYWYRQSLGQGLEFLIYFQGNSAPDKSGLPSDRFSAERTGGSVSTLTIQRTQQEDSAVYLCASSFIRDHTFGSGTRLTVV.